This TCR beta chain was identified in a study of T cells in Graves' hyperthyroidism and ophthalmopathy. RNA transcripts were the template for amplifying TCR beta CDR3 regions. During a first-round RT-PCR of the TCR CDR3, the HTBI primer set was used. MiXCR was run by TCRdb on the multiplex PCR reads, yielding one entry per CDR3 protein. The table records 240,000 or so distinct CDR3 sequences, roughly 15% of them present only once. This clonotype has ten or more counts. The CDR3 is 15 residues long. The V gene's germline CDR1 is MNHNS and CDR2 SASEGT. Trimming took off 6 bases at V and 0 bases at J, with 12 bases between the two ends.

Sequencing input: blood. The chain recombines TRBV6-1 with TRBJ1-3; a weak D match, TRBD1 (5 bases). This receptor was identified in a young woman with Graves' ophthalmopathy. CDR3 residues: CASRRTGDSGNTIYF. CDR3 DNA sequence: TGTGCCAGCAGGCGAACAGGAGACTCTGGAAACACCATATATTTT.